The 20 T cell receptor beta chains listed next were all sequenced from one sample in a study of blood T cell repertoires in COVID-19. Assay used: immunoSEQ multiplex PCR; TCRdb lists only in-frame clones, some missing. The sample has under 110,000 clones; 70% to 90% are singletons. Input material: peripheral blood. These receptors were collected from a woman aged 25 to 39 with acute or convalescent COVID-19.

The chain has TRBV19 and TRBJ2-2; possible D gene TRBD1, 6 bases. Per germline, CDR1 LNHDA and CDR2 SQIVND (reference sequence). The length of the CDR3 is 14 residues. Deletions cut 4 bases from V and 6 bases from J, with 12 bases between. CDR3 amino acids: CASSRQGLPGELFF. CDR3 nucleotide sequence: TGTGCCAGTAGTAGGCAGGGGCTCCCCGGGGAGCTGTTTTTT.

The chain is built from TRBV11-2 and TRBJ1-1, with a possible D match to TRBD1 (5 bases). Germline V gene sequence: CDR1 SGHAT, CDR2 FQNNGV. Trimming took off 1 base at V and 0 bases at J, with 9 bases between the two ends. CDR3 length: 15 residues. CDR3 sequence (DNA): TGTGCCAGCAGCTTAGTTGGGGGGTTGAACACTGAAGCTTTCTTT. This sequence encodes CASSLVGGLNTEAFF.

The CDR3 is CASSLEAGASSPLHF. The CDR3 region has the DNA TGTGCCAGCAGCTTAGAAGCAGGGGCCTCTTCACCCCTCCACTTT. The gene calls are TRBV7-6 and TRBJ1-6; weak D call: TRBD1 (6 bases). Germline assignment: CDR1 SGHVS and CDR2 FNYEAQ. V lost 1 base, J lost 9 bases, and 13 bases lay in between. The CDR3 is 15 amino acids.

The chain links TRBV6-5 to TRBJ1-1; D uncertain. CDR3 size: 13 residues. The V gene lost 7 bases and the J gene lost 1 base, with 10 bases spanning the gap. Germline values: CDR1 MNHEY, CDR2 SVGAGI. The CDR3 reads CASNLEGNTEAFF. The CDR3 region has the DNA TGTGCCAGCAATTTAGAGGGGAACACTGAAGCTTTCTTT.

This sequence joins TRBV7-6 and TRBJ2-7, with D uncertain. Germline V gives CDR1 SGHVS, CDR2 FNYEAQ. V lost 5 bases, J lost 2 bases, and 10 bases lay in between. There are 13 residues in the CDR3. In DNA form, the CDR3 reads TGTGCCAGCAGCAGAGGTCCCACCTACGAGCAGTACTTC. This sequence encodes CASSRGPTYEQYF.

The chain links TRBV9 to TRBJ1-3; TRBD1 might be the D (5 bases). V lost 1 base to trimming and J lost 4 bases, with 15 bases between them. CDR3 length equals 16 residues. Per the germline V gene, CDR1 is SGDLS and CDR2 is YYNGEE. In nucleotides, the CDR3 is TGTGCCAGCAGCGTACTTGATAGGGGCCCCGGAAACACCATATATTTT. Residues: CASSVLDRGPGNTIYF.

J is TRBJ2-7 and V is TRBV6-1; TRBD1 might be the D (6 bases). The V and J ends lost 3 bases and 4 bases respectively, with 7 bases between them. This CDR3 comprises 12 residues. Germline V gives CDR1 MNHNS, CDR2 SASEGT. The CDR3 here is CASSDQGYEQYF. The CDR3 DNA reads TGTGCCAGCAGTGACCAGGGGTACGAGCAGTACTTC.

V usage is TRBV9 and J usage is TRBJ1-2, with TRBD1 matching over 9 bases. The junction had 10 bases not matched to a gene; V was cut back by 3 bases and J by 1 base. Per the germline V gene, CDR1 is SGDLS and CDR2 is YYNGEE. The CDR3 sequence is 17 residues long. This chain's CDR3 is CASSASQDRGDNYGYTF. The CDR3, as DNA: TGTGCCAGCAGCGCCTCACAGGACAGGGGTGATAACTATGGCTACACCTTC.

CDR3 nucleotides: TGCGCCAGCAGCCTGACAGGGGACACTGAAGCTTTCTTT. Residues: CASSLTGDTEAFF. This chain links TRBV5-1 with TRBJ1-1, with TRBD1 matching over 8 bases. The J segment lost 3 bases and the V segment lost 4 bases, leaving 2 bases of the junction unmatched. The CDR3 runs to 13 residues. The germline V gene encodes CDR1 SGHRS and CDR2 YFSETQ.

Worth noting for this clone: Other DNA sequences from this sample encode an identical CDR3 as well. This chain joins TRBV28 and TRBJ2-7; D is perhaps TRBD1 (6 bases). The CDR3 length is 13 residues. Germline CDR1 MDHEN, CDR2 SYDVKM. The V gene lost 2 bases and the J gene lost 6 bases, with 11 bases spanning the gap. As DNA, the CDR3 is TGTGCCAGCAGTTTAGAGGACAGTCGCGAGCAGTACTTC. Translation: CASSLEDSREQYF.

The table lists this clone with a count of one. The J gene is TRBJ1-2, the V gene TRBV3-1 (or the pseudogene TRBV3-2); tentative D call: TRBD1 (6 bases). Germline-derived CDR1 and CDR2 are LGHDT and YNNKEL (reference sequence). The CDR3 runs 15 residues. The ends were cut back, 0 bases at V and 5 bases at J, with 13 bases in the middle. CDR3 sequence reads: CASSQDRGALYGYTF. The DNA of the CDR3 is TGTGCCAGCAGCCAAGACCGGGGGGCATTATATGGCTACACCTTC.

The chain combines TRBV3-1 (or the pseudogene TRBV3-2) with TRBJ2-1, with D tentatively TRBD1 (5 bases). The CDR3 is 15 residues long. The V end lost 1 base, the J end lost 3 bases, and 10 bases lay between the germline ends. The V gene's germline CDR1 is LGHDT and CDR2 YNNKEL (reference sequence). Here the CDR3 reads CASSQGIDSYNEQFF. The CDR3 DNA follows: TGTGCCAGCAGCCAAGGGATCGACAGCTACAATGAGCAGTTCTTC.

The chain is built from TRBV7-2 and TRBJ2-1; possible D gene TRBD1, 6 bases. V shed 5 bases and J shed 6 bases, with 14 bases lying between them. Germline V gene lookup returns CDR1 SGHTA and CDR2 FQGNSA. This CDR3 comprises 14 residues. CDR3 DNA sequence: TGTGCCAGCAGCATAAGACAGGTCCTCAATGAGCAGTTCTTC. It is translated as CASSIRQVLNEQFF.

V usage is TRBV27 and J usage is TRBJ1-3; D remains unclear. This CDR3 is 14 amino acids long. The germline V gene has CDR1 MNHEY and CDR2 SMNVEV (reference sequence). V lost 5 bases and J lost 2, with 10 bases in between. The CDR3 reads CASSLRGTGNTIYF. The CDR3 DNA is TGTGCCAGCAGTCTCCGCGGGACTGGAAACACCATATATTTT.

The sample holds one count of this clone. The chain employs TRBV10-3 and TRBJ2-5, with 9 bases aligning to TRBD1. Trimming took 0 bases from V and 5 from J; bases not matched to a gene: 7. CDR1 and CDR2 from the germline V gene are ENHRY and SYGVKD. The CDR3 runs 16 residues. CDR3 amino acids: CAISESGQGIGETQYF. CDR3 coding DNA: TGTGCCATCAGTGAGTCCGGACAGGGGATTGGGGAGACCCAGTACTTC.

The chain's CDR3 is CASSVNWGGTIYF. CDR3 sequence (DNA): TGTGCCAGCAGCGTGAACTGGGGGGGCACCATATATTTT. This chain uses TRBV9 with TRBJ1-3; maybe TRBD1 (5 bases). The ends were cut back, 2 bases at V and 9 bases at J, with 12 bases in the middle. The CDR3 has 13 residues. Per germline, CDR1 SGDLS and CDR2 YYNGEE.

The V and J genes are TRBV7-9 and TRBJ2-7; TRBD1 matches at 8 bases. From germline, CDR1 is SEHNR and CDR2 FQNEAQ (reference sequence). This CDR3 has 15 amino acids. J was trimmed by 0 bases and V by 4 bases; bases with no gene match: 5. CDR3 residues: CASSSTGDSSYEQYF. Written as DNA, the CDR3 is TGTGCCAGCAGCTCGACAGGGGACAGCTCCTACGAGCAGTACTTC. Based on the CDR3 plus reference TRBV7-9 and TRBJ2-7, the full variable domain is DTGVSQNPRHKITKRGQNVTFRCDPISEHNRLYWYRQTLGQGPEFLTYFQNEAQLEKSRLLSDRFSAERPKGSFSTLEIQRTEQGDSAMYLCASSSTGDSSYEQYFGPGTRLTVT.

The genes are TRBV24-1 and TRBJ2-2; D is uncertain. V lost 3 bases, J lost 3 bases, and 4 bases lay in between. The CDR3 runs to 13 residues. The germline CDR1 and CDR2 sequences are KGHDR and SFDVKD. The CDR3 loop reads CATSDTYTGELFF. Written as DNA, the CDR3 is TGTGCCACCAGTGATACATACACCGGGGAGCTGTTTTTT.

The genes are TRBV6-5 and TRBJ2-2; D is possibly TRBD2 (6 bases). CDR3 size: 12 residues. Trimming took off 4 bases at V and 6 bases at J, with 6 bases between the two ends. Germline V gene lookup returns CDR1 MNHEY and CDR2 SVGAGI. CDR3 DNA sequence: TGTGCCAGCAGTTGGGGGGCCGGGGAGCTGTTTTTT. Translating it yields CASSWGAGELFF.

The chain is built from TRBV27 and TRBJ1-5; 8 positions agree with TRBD1. Germline CDR1 and CDR2: MNHEY and SMNVEV (reference sequence). Trimming at V came to 6 bases and at J to 6 bases, leaving 10 bases not matched to a gene. The CDR3 covers 15 residues. The CDR3 protein is CASRSGQGRSQPQHF. In nucleotides, the CDR3 is TGTGCCAGCAGATCCGGACAGGGTAGAAGTCAGCCCCAGCATTTT.